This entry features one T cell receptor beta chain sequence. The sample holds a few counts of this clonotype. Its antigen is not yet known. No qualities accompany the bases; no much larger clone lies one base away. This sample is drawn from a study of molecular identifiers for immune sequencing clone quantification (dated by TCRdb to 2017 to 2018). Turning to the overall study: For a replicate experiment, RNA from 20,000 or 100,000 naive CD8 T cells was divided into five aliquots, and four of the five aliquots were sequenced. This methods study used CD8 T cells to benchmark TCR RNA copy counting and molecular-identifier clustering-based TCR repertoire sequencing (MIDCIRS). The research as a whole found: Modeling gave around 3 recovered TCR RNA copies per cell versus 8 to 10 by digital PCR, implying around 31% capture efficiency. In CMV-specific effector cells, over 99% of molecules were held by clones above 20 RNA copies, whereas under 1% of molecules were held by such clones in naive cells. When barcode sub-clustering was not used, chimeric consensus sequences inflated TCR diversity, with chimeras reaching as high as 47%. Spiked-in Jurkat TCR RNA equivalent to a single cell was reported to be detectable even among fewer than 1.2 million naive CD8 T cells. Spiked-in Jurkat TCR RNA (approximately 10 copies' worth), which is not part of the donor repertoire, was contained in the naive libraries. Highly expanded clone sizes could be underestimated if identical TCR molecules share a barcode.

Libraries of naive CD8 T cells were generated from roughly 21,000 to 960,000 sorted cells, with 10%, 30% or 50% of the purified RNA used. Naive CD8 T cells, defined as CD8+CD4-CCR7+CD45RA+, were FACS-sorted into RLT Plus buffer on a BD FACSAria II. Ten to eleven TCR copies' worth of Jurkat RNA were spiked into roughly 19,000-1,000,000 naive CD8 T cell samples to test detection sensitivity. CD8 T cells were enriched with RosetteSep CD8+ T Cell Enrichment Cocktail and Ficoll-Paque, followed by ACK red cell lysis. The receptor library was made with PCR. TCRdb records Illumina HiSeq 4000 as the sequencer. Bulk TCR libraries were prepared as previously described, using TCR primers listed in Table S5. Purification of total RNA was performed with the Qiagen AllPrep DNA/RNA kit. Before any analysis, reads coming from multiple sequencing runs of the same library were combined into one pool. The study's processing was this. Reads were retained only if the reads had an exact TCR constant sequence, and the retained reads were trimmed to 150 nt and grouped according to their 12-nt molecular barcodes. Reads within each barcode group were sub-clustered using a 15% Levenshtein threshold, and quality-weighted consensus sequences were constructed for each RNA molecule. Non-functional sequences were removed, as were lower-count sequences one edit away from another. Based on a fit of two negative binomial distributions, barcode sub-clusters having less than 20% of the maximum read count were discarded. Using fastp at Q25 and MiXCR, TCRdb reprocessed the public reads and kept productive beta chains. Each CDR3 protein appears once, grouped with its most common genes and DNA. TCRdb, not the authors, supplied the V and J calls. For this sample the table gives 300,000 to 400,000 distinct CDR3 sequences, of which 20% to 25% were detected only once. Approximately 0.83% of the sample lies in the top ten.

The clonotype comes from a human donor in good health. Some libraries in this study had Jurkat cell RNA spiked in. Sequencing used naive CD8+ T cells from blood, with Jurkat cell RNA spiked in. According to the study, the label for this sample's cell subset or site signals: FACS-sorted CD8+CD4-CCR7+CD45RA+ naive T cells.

The CDR3 here reads CASSEWGSQNTEAFF. The sequence in DNA is TGTGCCAGCAGTGAATGGGGGTCCCAGAACACTGAAGCTTTCTTT. This chain is built from TRBV25-1 and TRBJ1-1; possibly the D gene is TRBD1, per 5 matching bases. The CDR3 covers 15 residues, taking in both the cysteine and the phenylalanine. The CDR3 DNA has 45 bases and is translated from base 1. The V end loses 1 base and the J end loses 1 base, and a stretch of 10 bases separates them. According to the germline V gene, CDR1 reads MGHDK and CDR2 reads SYGVNS.